A single sample is the source of the 5 T cell receptor beta chains below, sequenced in a study of T cell responses to AZD1222 COVID-19 vaccine. Profiling relied on immunoSEQ multiplex PCR, and the TCRdb table lists in-frame clones only, not all of them. The repertoire includes around 130,000 clones, roughly 90% of them detected once, and approximately 1.5% sits in the top ten. This material consisted of peripheral blood, taken on day 0 of AZD1222 vaccination. Every receptor here comes from an adult in good health.

The V call is TRBV19, the J call TRBJ1-6, with unresolved D. V lost 5 bases and J 4 bases, leaving 18 bases between the germline ends. The CDR3 extends over 17 amino acids. CDR1 and CDR2 (germline): LNHDA, SQIVND (reference sequence). The CDR3: CASSDVERLRYNSPLHF. The DNA for the CDR3 is TGTGCCAGTAGTGATGTGGAGAGGTTGAGATATAATTCACCCCTCCACTTT.

The chain links TRBV4-3 to TRBJ2-1; D is unresolved. The CDR3 totals 15 residues. Trimming pared 4 bases from V and 0 bases from J, leaving 10 bases between. Germline CDR1 LGHNA, CDR2 YSLEER. In DNA, the CDR3 is TGCGCCAGCAGCCGATCCCAGAGCTCCTACAATGAGCAGTTCTTC. Its protein is CASSRSQSSYNEQFF.

The chain employs TRBV21-1 and TRBJ1-5. TRBV21-1 is listed as a pseudogene. The CDR3 covers 18 residues. CDR3 nucleotide sequence: TGTGCCAGCAGCAGGACCGGGGGGCAGGGTTCAAGCAATCAGCCCCAGCATTTT. Protein: CASSRTGGQGSSNQPQHF.

CDR3 coding DNA: TGTGCCAGCAGTTTGGGATATCAGCCCCAGCATTTT. Translating gives CASSLGYQPQHF. The rearrangement joins TRBV28 to TRBJ1-5; no clear D. Trimming took off 3 bases at V and 5 bases at J, with 5 bases between the two ends. The CDR3 runs 12 residues. CDR1 MDHEN and CDR2 SYDVKM come from the germline V gene.

The rearrangement joins TRBV6-6 to TRBJ1-1; D uncertain. Germline V gene data show CDR1 as MNHNY and CDR2 as SVGAGI (reference sequence). The CDR3 spans 14 residues. The germline V and J ends were trimmed by 2 bases and 2 bases, with 9 bases remaining between them. The CDR3 loop reads CASSYGRGNTEAFF. The CDR3 nucleotides read TGTGCCAGCAGTTACGGCCGGGGAAACACTGAAGCTTTCTTT.